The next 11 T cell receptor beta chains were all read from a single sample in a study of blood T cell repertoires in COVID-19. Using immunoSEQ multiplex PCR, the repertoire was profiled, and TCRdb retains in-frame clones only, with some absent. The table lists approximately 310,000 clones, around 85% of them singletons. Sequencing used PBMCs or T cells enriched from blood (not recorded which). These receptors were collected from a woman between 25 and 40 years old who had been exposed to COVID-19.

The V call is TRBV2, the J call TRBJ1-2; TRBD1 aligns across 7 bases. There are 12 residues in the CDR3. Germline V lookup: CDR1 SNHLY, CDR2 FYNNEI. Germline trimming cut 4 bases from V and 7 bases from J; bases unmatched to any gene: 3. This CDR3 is CASSARDSGYTF. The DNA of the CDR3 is TGTGCCAGCAGTGCCAGGGACAGTGGCTACACCTTC.

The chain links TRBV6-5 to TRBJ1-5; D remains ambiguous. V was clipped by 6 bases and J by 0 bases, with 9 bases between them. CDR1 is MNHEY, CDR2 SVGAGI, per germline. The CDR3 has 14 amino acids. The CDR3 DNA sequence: TGTGCCAGCAGAGATACCTATAGCAATCAGCCCCAGCATTTT. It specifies CASRDTYSNQPQHF.

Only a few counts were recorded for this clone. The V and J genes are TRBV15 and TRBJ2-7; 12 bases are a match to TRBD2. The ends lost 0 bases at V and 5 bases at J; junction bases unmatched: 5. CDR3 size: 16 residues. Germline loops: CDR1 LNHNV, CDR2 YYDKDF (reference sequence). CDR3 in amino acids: CATSRERTSGTDEQYF. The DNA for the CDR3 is TGTGCCACCAGCAGAGAACGGACTAGCGGGACTGACGAGCAGTACTTC.

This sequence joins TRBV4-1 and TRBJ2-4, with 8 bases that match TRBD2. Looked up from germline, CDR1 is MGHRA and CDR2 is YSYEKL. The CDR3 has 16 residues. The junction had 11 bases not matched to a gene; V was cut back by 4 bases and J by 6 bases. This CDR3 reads CASSRPTGGELNIQYF. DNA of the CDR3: TGCGCCAGCAGCCGCCCGACCGGGGGGGAACTAAACATTCAGTACTTC.

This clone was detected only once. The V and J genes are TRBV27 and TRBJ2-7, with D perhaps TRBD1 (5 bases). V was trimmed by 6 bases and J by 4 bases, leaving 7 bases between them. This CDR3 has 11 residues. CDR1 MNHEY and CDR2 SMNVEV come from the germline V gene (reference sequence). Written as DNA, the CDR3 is TGTGCCAGCAGCCCAGGGTACGAGCAGTACTTC. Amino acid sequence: CASSPGYEQYF.

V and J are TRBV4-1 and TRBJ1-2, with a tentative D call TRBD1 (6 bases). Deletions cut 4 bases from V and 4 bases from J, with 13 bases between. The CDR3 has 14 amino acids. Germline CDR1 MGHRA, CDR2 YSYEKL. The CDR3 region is CASSPLTGAYGYTF. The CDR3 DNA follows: TGCGCCAGCAGCCCCTTGACAGGAGCCTATGGCTACACCTTC.

CDR3 in amino acids: CAWMWGGGTTGELFF. The CDR3 bases are TGTGCCTGGATGTGGGGGGGAGGGACCACCGGGGAGCTGTTTTTT. The V gene is TRBV30, the J gene TRBJ2-2; the match to TRBD2 covers 7 bases. CDR3 size: 15 residues. The J segment lost 4 bases and the V segment lost 4 bases, leaving 9 bases of the junction unmatched. Germline CDR1 and CDR2: GTSNPN and SVGIG (reference sequence).

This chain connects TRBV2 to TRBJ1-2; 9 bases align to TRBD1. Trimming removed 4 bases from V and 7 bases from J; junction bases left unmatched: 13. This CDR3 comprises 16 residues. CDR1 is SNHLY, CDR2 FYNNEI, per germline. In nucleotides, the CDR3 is TGTGCCAGCAGTGCCCCCCTGGACAGGGGATTCCCTGGCTACACCTTC. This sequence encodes CASSAPLDRGFPGYTF.

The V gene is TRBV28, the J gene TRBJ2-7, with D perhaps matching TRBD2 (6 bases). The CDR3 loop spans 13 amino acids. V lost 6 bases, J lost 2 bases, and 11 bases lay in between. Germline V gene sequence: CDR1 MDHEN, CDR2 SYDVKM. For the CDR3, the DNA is TGTGCCAGCAGCCCACCGGGGGCCTACGAGCAGTACTTC. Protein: CASSPPGAYEQYF. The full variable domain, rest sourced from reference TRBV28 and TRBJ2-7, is DVKVTQSSRYLVKRTGEKVFLECVQDMDHENMFWYRQDPGLGLRLIYFSYDVKMKEKGDIPEGYSVSREKKERFSLILESASTNQTSMYLCASSPPGAYEQYFGPGTRLTVT.

The DNA of the CDR3 is TGCGCCAGCAGCCAGGGGACAGGGAGACGAGGGGAGCTGTTTTTT. Its translation: CASSQGTGRRGELFF. V gene TRBV4-1 combines with J gene TRBJ2-2; TRBD1 matches 9 bases. Trimming took 3 bases from V and 8 from J; bases not matched to a gene: 7. Per the germline V gene, CDR1 is MGHRA and CDR2 is YSYEKL. CDR3 length equals 15 residues.

CDR3 protein: CASRGIDVGTDTQYF. In nucleotides, the CDR3 is TGTGCCAGCAGGGGTATAGACGTCGGGACAGATACGCAGTATTTT. The chain employs TRBV6-5 and TRBJ2-3; D unresolved. This CDR3 has 15 amino acids. Trimming removed 6 bases at V and 3 bases at J, with 16 bases between. Per germline, CDR1 MNHEY and CDR2 SVGAGI.